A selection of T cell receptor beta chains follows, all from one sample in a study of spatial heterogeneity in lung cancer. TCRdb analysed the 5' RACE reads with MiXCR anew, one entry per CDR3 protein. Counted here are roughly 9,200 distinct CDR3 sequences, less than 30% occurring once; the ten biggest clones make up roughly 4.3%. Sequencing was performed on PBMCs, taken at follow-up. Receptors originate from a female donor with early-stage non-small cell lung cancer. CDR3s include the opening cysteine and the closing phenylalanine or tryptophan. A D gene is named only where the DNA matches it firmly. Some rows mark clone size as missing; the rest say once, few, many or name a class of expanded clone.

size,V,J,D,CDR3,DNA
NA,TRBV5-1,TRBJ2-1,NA,CASSPFSSSYNEQFF,TGCGCCAGCAGCCCGTTTTCGAGCTCCTACAATGAGCAGTTCTTC
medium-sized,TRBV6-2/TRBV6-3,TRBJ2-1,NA,CASSRLAVTEGEQFF,TGTGCCAGCAGTCGGCTAGCCGTAACCGAGGGTGAGCAGTTCTTC
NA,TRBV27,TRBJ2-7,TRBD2,CASTSLAGGIYEQYF,TGTGCCAGCACCTCCCTAGCGGGAGGGATCTACGAGCAGTACTTC
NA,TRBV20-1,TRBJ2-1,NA,CSATDDFNEQFF,TGCAGTGCCACGGACGACTTTAATGAGCAGTTCTTC
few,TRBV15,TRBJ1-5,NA,CATSSQGMNQPQHF,TGTGCCACCAGCTCACAGGGAATGAATCAGCCCCAGCATTTT
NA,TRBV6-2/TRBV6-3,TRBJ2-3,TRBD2,CASSFRTSGRGTDTQYF,TGTGCCAGCAGTTTTCGGACTAGCGGGAGAGGCACAGATACGCAGTATTTT
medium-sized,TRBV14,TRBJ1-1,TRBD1,CASSQDFWQAGGGTEAFF,TGTGCCAGCAGCCAAGACTTCTGGCAGGCAGGGGGAGGCACTGAAGCTTTCTTT
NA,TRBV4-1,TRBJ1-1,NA,CASSPVATRVGLDTEAFF,TGCGCCAGCAGCCCAGTGGCTACCAGGGTAGGCTTAGACACTGAAGCTTTCTTT
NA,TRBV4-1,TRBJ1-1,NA,CASSPRGGVVLKAFF,TGCGCCAGCAGCCCCCGCGGGGGAGTTGTCTTGAAAGCTTTCTTT
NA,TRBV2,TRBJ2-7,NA,CASSEQGGLYEQYF,TGTGCCAGCAGTGAACAGGGGGGTTTGTACGAGCAGTACTTC
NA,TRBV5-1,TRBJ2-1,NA,CASSYTSSYNEQFF,TGCGCCAGCAGCTACACATCCTCCTACAATGAGCAGTTCTTC
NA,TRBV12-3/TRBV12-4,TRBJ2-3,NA,CASSPEWEVDTQYF,TGTGCCAGCAGTCCCGAGTGGGAGGTAGATACGCAGTATTTT
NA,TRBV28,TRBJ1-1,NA,CATSGPNTEAFF,TGTGCCACCTCAGGGCCGAACACTGAAGCTTTCTTT
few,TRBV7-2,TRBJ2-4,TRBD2,CASSSPPLAGFGAKNIQYF,TGTGCCAGCAGCTCCCCCCCGCTAGCGGGTTTCGGAGCCAAAAACATTCAGTACTTC
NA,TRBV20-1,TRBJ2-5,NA,CSASGWVGQETQYF,TGCAGTGCTAGCGGTTGGGTGGGCCAAGAGACCCAGTACTTC
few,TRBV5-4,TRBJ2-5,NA,CASSPELLGETQYF,TGTGCCAGCAGCCCCGAATTATTAGGAGAGACCCAGTACTTC
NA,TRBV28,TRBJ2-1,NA,CASGEQPSSYNEQFF,TGTGCCAGCGGGGAACAGCCAAGCTCCTACAATGAGCAGTTCTTC
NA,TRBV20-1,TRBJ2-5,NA,CSASLRTGETQYF,TGCAGTGCTAGTCTCCGGACGGGGGAGACCCAGTACTTC
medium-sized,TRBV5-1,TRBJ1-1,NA,CASRQDTEAFF,TGCGCCAGCAGACAGGACACTGAAGCTTTCTTT
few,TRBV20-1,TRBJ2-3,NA,CSAFPGGVADTQYF,TGCAGTGCTTTCCCGGGGGGCGTCGCAGATACGCAGTATTTT
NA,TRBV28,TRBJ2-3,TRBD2,CASGSRGLAGGGTDTQYF,TGTGCCAGCGGATCACGGGGACTAGCGGGAGGAGGCACAGATACGCAGTATTTT
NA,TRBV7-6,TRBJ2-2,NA,CASSLGSGANTGELFF,TGTGCCAGCAGCTTAGGTTCAGGAGCGAACACCGGGGAGCTGTTTTTT